This T cell receptor (beta chain) originates from a study of blood T cell repertoires in COVID-19. Study-wide context: Collection of acute and convalescent COVID-19 samples took place in the United States, Italy and Spain.

Assay: immunoSEQ multiplex PCR; the TCRdb copy retains only in-frame clones and omits some. The table shows roughly 80,000 clones, with 85% occurring only once. The CDR3 extends over 16 amino acids. CDR1 is SGHNT and CDR2 is YYREEE in the germline V gene (reference sequence). The ends lost 2 bases at V and 7 bases at J; junction bases unmatched: 12. The sequencing sample was made of peripheral blood. The source is a woman aged 70 to 79 with acute or convalescent COVID-19. The chain combines TRBV5-4 with TRBJ2-5; 9 nucleotides agree with TRBD1. CDR3 amino acids: CASSLSGTGRPGTQYF. The CDR3, as DNA: TGTGCCAGCAGCTTATCCGGGACAGGGCGACCGGGGACCCAGTACTTC.